Presented here are 6 T cell receptor beta chains from one specimen sequenced in a study of vaccination and CD4 T cells after COVID-19. Treatment given: approximately 9-day PBMC culture with coronavirus spike peptide pools or control peptides (ViraFEST assay). Their recognized antigens are unknown. Sequencing of cultured CD4+ T cell DNA used the Oncomine TCR Beta short-read assay. TCRdb reprocessed the PCR reads with MiXCR, giving one entry per CDR3 protein. This sample has some 13,000 distinct CDR3 sequences, with around 80% found just once. Sequenced: CD4+ T cells from blood, cultured in vitro. These receptors originate from a human donor who had recovered from COVID-19.

The chain links TRBV7-2 to TRBJ2-5, with 9 bases that match TRBD2. The ends lost 1 base at V and 5 bases at J; junction bases unmatched: 5. This CDR3 has 15 amino acids. Germline V gene data show CDR1 as SGHTA and CDR2 as FQGNSA. Here the CDR3 DNA reads TGTGCCAGCAGCTTAGTCCTAGCGGGAAGGGAGACCCAGTACTTC. Translation: CASSLVLAGRETQYF.

The rearrangement uses TRBV27 and TRBJ2-7; TRBD1 matches 11 bases. Germline V gene sequence: CDR1 MNHEY, CDR2 SMNVEV (reference sequence). With V trimmed by 2 bases and J by 5 bases, 8 bases remained unmatched. The CDR3 covers 16 residues. The CDR3, as DNA: TGTGCCAGCAGTTTAGGGCCGGGACAGGGGGTGCACGAGCAGTACTTC. Protein: CASSLGPGQGVHEQYF.

This clonotype has more than one count but fewer than ten. V usage is TRBV18 and J usage is TRBJ1-5; the D is unclear. The V gene's germline CDR1 is KGHSH and CDR2 LQKENI. The CDR3 spans 16 residues. Trimming stripped 3 bases from V and 1 base from J, with 13 bases between. The CDR3 DNA sequence: TGTGCCAGCTCACCGACGGCGGGGTCCAGCAATCAGCCCCAGCATTTT. Translation gives CASSPTAGSSNQPQHF.

V and J are TRBV28 and TRBJ1-1, with 10 bases aligning to TRBD1. The CDR3 length is 15 residues. Germline CDR1 reads MDHEN; CDR2 reads SYDVKM. The V gene end was trimmed by 8 bases and the J gene end by 3 bases; junction bases not matched to a gene: 9. CDR3 region: CASPRPGQGYTEAFF. The CDR3 DNA sequence: TGTGCCAGCCCCCGGCCGGGACAGGGGTACACTGAAGCTTTCTTT.

The count of this clonotype is one. This sequence joins TRBV28 and TRBJ1-1; D call uncertain. This CDR3 contains 15 residues. Germline CDR1 and CDR2: MDHEN and SYDVKM. The germline V and J ends were trimmed by 3 bases and 4 bases, with 15 bases remaining between them. The CDR3 nucleotides read TGTGCCAGCAGTTTGTTTGGTCCACGAACCACTGAAGCTTTCTTT. As protein: CASSLFGPRTTEAFF. The full variable domain, rest sourced from reference TRBV28 and TRBJ1-1, is DVKVTQSSRYLVKRTGEKVFLECVQDMDHENMFWYRQDPGLGLRLIYFSYDVKMKEKGDIPEGYSVSREKKERFSLILESASTNQTSMYLCASSLFGPRTTEAFFGQGTRLTVV.

The chain uses TRBV6-1 and TRBJ1-3, with D maybe TRBD1 (5 bases). Germline V CDR1 and CDR2: MNHNS, SASEGT. V lost 5 bases to trimming and J lost 2 bases, with 16 bases between them. The CDR3 sequence is 16 residues long. The CDR3 region is CASSNRQRNTGNTIYF. In nucleotides, the CDR3 is TGTGCCAGCAGTAACCGACAGCGCAATACTGGAAACACCATATATTTT.